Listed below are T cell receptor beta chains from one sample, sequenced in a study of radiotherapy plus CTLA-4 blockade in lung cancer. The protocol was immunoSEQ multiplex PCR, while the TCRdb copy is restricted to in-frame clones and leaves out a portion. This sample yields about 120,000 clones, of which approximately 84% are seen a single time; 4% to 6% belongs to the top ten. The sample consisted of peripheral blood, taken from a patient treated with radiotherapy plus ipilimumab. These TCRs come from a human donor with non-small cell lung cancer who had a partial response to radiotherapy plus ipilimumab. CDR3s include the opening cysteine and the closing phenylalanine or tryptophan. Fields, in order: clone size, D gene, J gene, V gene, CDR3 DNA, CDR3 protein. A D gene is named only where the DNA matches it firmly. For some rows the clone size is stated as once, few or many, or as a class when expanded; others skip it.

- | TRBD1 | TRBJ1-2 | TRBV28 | TGTGCCAGCAGTCTAGGGACAGTCAACTATGGCTACACCTTC | CASSLGTVNYGYTF
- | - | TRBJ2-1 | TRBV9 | TGTGCCAGCAGCCCCCAGACTAGCTACAATGAGCAGTTCTTC | CASSPQTSYNEQFF
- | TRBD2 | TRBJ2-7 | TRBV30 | TGTGCCTGGAGCTCGGGACTAGCGGGATGGAGCGAGCAGTACTTC | CAWSSGLAGWSEQYF
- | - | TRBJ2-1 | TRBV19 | TGTGCCAGTAGTATAGATTTAGCGTACGGGGTAGGGGAGCAGTTCTTC | CASSIDLAYGVGEQFF
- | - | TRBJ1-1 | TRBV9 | TGTGCCAGCAGCCCCCAGGGAATGAACACTGAAGCTTTCTTT | CASSPQGMNTEAFF
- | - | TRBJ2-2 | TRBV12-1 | TGTGCCAGCACCCTTGGGACTAGCGGGATCCGGGCCGGGGAGCTGTTTTTT | CASTLGTSGIRAGELFF
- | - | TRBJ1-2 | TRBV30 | TGTGCCTGGAGTGCGGGGGGCGAGGGCTATGGCTACACCTTC | CAWSAGGEGYGYTF
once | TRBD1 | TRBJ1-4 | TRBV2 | TGTGCCAGCAGACCGGGACAGGGGTATGAAAAACTGTTTTTT | CASRPGQGYEKLFF
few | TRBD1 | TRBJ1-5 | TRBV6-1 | TGTGCCAGCAACACAGGGGGCAATCAGCCCCAGCATTTT | CASNTGGNQPQHF
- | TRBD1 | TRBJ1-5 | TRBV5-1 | TGTGCCAGCAGCCAGGGACAGGGACGCCAGCCCCAGCATTTT | CASSQGQGRQPQHF
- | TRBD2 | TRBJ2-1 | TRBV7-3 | TGTGCCAGCAGCTTAATGCGGGAGGGGCGACGTGAGCAGTTCTTC | CASSLMREGRREQFF
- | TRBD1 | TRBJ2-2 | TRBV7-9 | TGTGCCAGCAGCTCACCTGGGGGACAGGGGGCTCTAGCCGGGGAGCTGTTTTTT | CASSSPGGQGALAGELFF
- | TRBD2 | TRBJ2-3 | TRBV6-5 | TGTGCCACCCTGAGGACTAGCAGGCCAGATACGCAGTATTTT | CATLRTSRPDTQYF
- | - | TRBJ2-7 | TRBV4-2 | TGTGCCAGCAGCCAAGATGACTATAGCTCCTACGAGCAGTACTTC | CASSQDDYSSYEQYF
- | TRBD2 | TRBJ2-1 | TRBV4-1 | TGCGCCAGCAGCCAGGACACTAGCGGGAGGGTGGACAATGAGCAGTTCTTC | CASSQDTSGRVDNEQFF
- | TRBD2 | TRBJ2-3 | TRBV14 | TGTGCCAGCAGCCGAACGGGGACTAGCGGTCCTAGCACAGATACGCAGTATTTT | CASSRTGTSGPSTDTQYF
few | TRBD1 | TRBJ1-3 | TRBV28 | TGTGCCAGCAGTTTTAGCGACAGGGGGTCTGGAAACACCATATATTTT | CASSFSDRGSGNTIYF
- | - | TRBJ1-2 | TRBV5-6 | TGTGCCAGCAGCTTCGAGACAGCCTATGGCTACACCTTC | CASSFETAYGYTF
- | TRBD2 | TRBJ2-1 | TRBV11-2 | TGTGCCAGCAGCTTTGGGGGGGTCTCCTACAATGAGCAGTTCTTC | CASSFGGVSYNEQFF
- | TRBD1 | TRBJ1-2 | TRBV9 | TGTGCCAGCAGCGTAGATGGGACAGGGGGCCGGGGCTACACCTTC | CASSVDGTGGRGYTF
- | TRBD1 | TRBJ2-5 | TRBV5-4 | TGTGCCAGCAGACCCAAGGGGGACAGGGGGCTTCGCCAAGAGACCCAGTACTTC | CASRPKGDRGLRQETQYF
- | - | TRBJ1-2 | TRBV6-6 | TGTGCCAGCAGCCTTGACAGGACGTATGGCTACACCTTC | CASSLDRTYGYTF
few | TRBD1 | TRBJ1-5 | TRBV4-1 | TGCGCCAGCAGTGAACAGGGGGCGAGCAATCAGCCCCAGCATTTT | CASSEQGASNQPQHF
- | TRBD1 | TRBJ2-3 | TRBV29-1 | TGCAGCGTTGCGAGGGGGCGGGCAGATATGCAGTATTTT | CSVARGRADMQYF
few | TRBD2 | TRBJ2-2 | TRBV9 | TGTGCCAGCAGCTCCCGCACTAGCGCCGGGGAGCTGTTTTTT | CASSSRTSAGELFF
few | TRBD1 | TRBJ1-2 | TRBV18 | TGTGCCAGCTCACCACCCGGCAGGGGGTCGTCTAACTATGGCTACACCTTC | CASSPPGRGSSNYGYTF
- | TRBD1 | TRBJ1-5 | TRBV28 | TGTGCCAGCAGTTTCCAGGGGGCCGGACAGCCCCAGCATTTT | CASSFQGAGQPQHF
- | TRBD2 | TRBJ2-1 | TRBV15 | TGTGCCACCAGCAGAGGACTAGCGACCGACAATGAGCAGTTCTTC | CATSRGLATDNEQFF
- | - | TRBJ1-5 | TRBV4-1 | TGCGCCAGCAGCCAAGATACACAATATAGCAATCAGCCCCAGCATTTT | CASSQDTQYSNQPQHF
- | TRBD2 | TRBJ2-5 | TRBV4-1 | TGCGCCAGCAGCCTTGGACTAGTCGAGAAAGAGACCCAGTACTTC | CASSLGLVEKETQYF
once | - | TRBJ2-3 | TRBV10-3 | TGTGCCATCAGTGAGTTACACCGGGACACGGTTAGCACAGATACGCAGTATTTT | CAISELHRDTVSTDTQYF
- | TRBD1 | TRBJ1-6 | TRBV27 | TGTGCCAGCAGTTTAGCGGGGACAGTAAATTCACCCCTCCACTTT | CASSLAGTVNSPLHF
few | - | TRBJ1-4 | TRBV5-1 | TGCGCCAGCAGGGAGGGACCGACTAATGAAAAACTGTTTTTT | CASREGPTNEKLFF
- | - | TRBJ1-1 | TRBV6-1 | TGTGCCAGCGGTGGCAGGGAAACTTTCTTT | CASGGRETFF
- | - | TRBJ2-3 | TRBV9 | TGTGCCAGCAGCGTAGGCAGGGGAATAAGCACAGATACGCAGTATTTT | CASSVGRGISTDTQYF
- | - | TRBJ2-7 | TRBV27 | TGTGCCAGCAGCATCACTCGGGTCTACGAGCAGTACTTC | CASSITRVYEQYF
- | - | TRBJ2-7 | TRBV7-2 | TGTGCCAGCAGCTATAATCCCCCAGGGGTACAGGTTGGTTCCTACGAGCAGTACTTC | CASSYNPPGVQVGSYEQYF
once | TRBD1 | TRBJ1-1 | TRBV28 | TGTGCCAGCAGTGGTGGGACAGGGCTGAACACTGAAGCTTTCTTT | CASSGGTGLNTEAFF
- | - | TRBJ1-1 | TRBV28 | TGTGCCAGCAGTTTCGGTTCCTTCACTGAAGCTTTCTTT | CASSFGSFTEAFF
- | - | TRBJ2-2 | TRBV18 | TGTGCCAGCTCACCATCGGTCACCGGGGAGCTGTTTTTT | CASSPSVTGELFF
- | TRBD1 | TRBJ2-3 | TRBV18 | TGTGCCAGCTCACCCACTGTCGGGACAGGAGCCAATACGCAGTATTTT | CASSPTVGTGANTQYF
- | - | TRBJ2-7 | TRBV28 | TGTGCCAGCAGTTCTGGACTTTACGAGCAGTACTTC | CASSSGLYEQYF
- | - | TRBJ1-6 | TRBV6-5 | TGTGCCAGCAGTTACTCGAGTCGAGGGAACTCACCCCTCCACTTT | CASSYSSRGNSPLHF
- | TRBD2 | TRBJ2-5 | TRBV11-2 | TGTGCCAGCGGAAAACTAGCGGCGAAGGAGACCCAGTACTTC | CASGKLAAKETQYF
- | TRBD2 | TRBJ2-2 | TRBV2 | TGTGCCAGCGATGGGACTAGCGGTTACGGCGGGGAGCTGTTTTTT | CASDGTSGYGGELFF
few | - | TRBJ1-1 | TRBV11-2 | TGTGCCAGCAGCCGTCCGACAGTGAACACTGAAGCTTTCTTT | CASSRPTVNTEAFF
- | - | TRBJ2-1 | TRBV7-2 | TGTGCCAGCAGCTTAGACAGTTACAATGAGCAGTTCTTC | CASSLDSYNEQFF
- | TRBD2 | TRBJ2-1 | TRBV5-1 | TGCGCCAGCAGCCCCAACCAACTAGCGGGAAGGGAGCAGTTCTTC | CASSPNQLAGREQFF
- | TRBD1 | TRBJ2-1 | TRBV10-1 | TGCGCCAGCAGTGAGTCGACCGGGACAGGGGGCAATGAGCAGTTCTTC | CASSESTGTGGNEQFF
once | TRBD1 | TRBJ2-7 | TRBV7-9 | TGTGCCAGCAGCAGACAGGGAAGCTCCTACGAGCAGTACTTC | CASSRQGSSYEQYF
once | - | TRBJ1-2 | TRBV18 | TGTGCCAGCTCAACATACCCTACGGACACAGATGGCTACACCTTC | CASSTYPTDTDGYTF
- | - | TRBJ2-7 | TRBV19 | TGTGCCAGTAGTATAGGTACAGGCCTCTCGGTCGAGCAGTACTTC | CASSIGTGLSVEQYF
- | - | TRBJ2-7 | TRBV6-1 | TGTGCCAGTACATACGGGGGAAAGGGCTACGAGCAGTACTTC | CASTYGGKGYEQYF
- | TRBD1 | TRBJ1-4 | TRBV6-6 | TGTGCCAGCAGTTACGGACAGGGGGTACGAGAAAAACTGTTTTTT | CASSYGQGVREKLFF
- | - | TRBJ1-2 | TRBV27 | TGTGCCAGCAGTTTAGCGGGTTCGTCTGGCTACACCTTC | CASSLAGSSGYTF